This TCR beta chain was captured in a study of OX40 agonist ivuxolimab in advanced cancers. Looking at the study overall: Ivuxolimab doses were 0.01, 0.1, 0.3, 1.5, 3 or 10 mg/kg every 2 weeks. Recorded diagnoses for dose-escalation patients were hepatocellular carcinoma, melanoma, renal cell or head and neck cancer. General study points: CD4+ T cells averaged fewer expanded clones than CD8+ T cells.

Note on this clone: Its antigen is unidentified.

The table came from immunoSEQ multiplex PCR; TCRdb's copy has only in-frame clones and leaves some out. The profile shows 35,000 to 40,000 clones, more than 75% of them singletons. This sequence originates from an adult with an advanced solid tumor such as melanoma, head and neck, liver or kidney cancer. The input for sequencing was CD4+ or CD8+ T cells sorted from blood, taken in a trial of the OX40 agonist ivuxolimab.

Written as DNA, the CDR3 is TGTGCCAGCAGTGATCGGACAGGGGGCAACCAAGAGACCCAGTACTTC. Translating it yields CASSDRTGGNQETQYF. This chain uses TRBV2 with TRBJ2-5, with TRBD1 identical over 11 bases. Germline V lookup: CDR1 SNHLY, CDR2 FYNNEI. The CDR3 consists of 16 residues. J was trimmed by 0 bases and V by 3 bases; bases with no gene match: 3.